The rows below give T cell receptor beta chains drawn from one sample of a study of T-cell memory formation after mild COVID-19. TCRdb re-called the 5' RACE reads through MiXCR, storing one row per CDR3 protein. Here the sample spans 90,000 to 120,000 distinct CDR3 sequences, 18% being singletons. The sequencing input was PBMCs or a T cell subset sorted from them (not recorded which). Every receptor here comes from a young man who had mild COVID-19 (a few samples of this study predate the infection). Cell type and time point are not known. The CDR3 runs from the conserved cysteine through the conserved F or W. D genes are given only for firm matches. Clone size appears in some rows only: once, few, many, or a class for an expanded clone.

clone size: NA
J gene: TRBJ2-3
V gene: TRBV5-1
D gene: TRBD2
CDR3 DNA: TGCGCCAGCAGCTTGGGTCCCACTAGCGGGGGGACAGATACGCAGTATTTT
CDR3 protein: CASSLGPTSGGTDTQYF

clone size: NA
J gene: TRBJ1-6
V gene: TRBV7-2
D gene: NA
CDR3 DNA: TGTGCCAGCAGCTTATATAAGGGTTCTAATTCACCCCTCCACTTT
CDR3 protein: CASSLYKGSNSPLHF

clone size: few
J gene: TRBJ2-5
V gene: TRBV27
D gene: TRBD1
CDR3 DNA: TGTGCCAGCAGTAACCCAGGGGGGACCCAGTACTTC
CDR3 protein: CASSNPGGTQYF

clone size: medium-sized
J gene: TRBJ1-1
V gene: TRBV5-1
D gene: NA
CDR3 DNA: TGCGCCAGCAGCTCCGGACAGCCGAACACTGAAGCTTTCTTT
CDR3 protein: CASSSGQPNTEAFF

clone size: few
J gene: TRBJ2-3
V gene: TRBV24-1
D gene: TRBD2
CDR3 DNA: TGTGCCACCAGTGAGCCCAGCGGGGGGGCAGATACGCAGTATTTT
CDR3 protein: CATSEPSGGADTQYF

clone size: NA
J gene: TRBJ2-5
V gene: TRBV18
D gene: TRBD1
CDR3 DNA: TGTGCCAGCTCACCTCTTCCAGGACAGGGAGTGGAGACCCAGTACTTC
CDR3 protein: CASSPLPGQGVETQYF

clone size: NA
J gene: TRBJ1-2
V gene: TRBV30
D gene: NA
CDR3 DNA: TGTGCCTGGAGTAGGGGGTTGGAGGTTGGCTACACCTTC
CDR3 protein: CAWSRGLEVGYTF

clone size: many
J gene: TRBJ1-2
V gene: TRBV7-2
D gene: NA
CDR3 DNA: TGTGCCAGCACCCCTCCCACGACAGCCGTCTATGGCTACACCTTC
CDR3 protein: CASTPPTTAVYGYTF

clone size: few
J gene: TRBJ2-3
V gene: TRBV7-6
D gene: TRBD2
CDR3 DNA: TGTGCCAGCAGCTTAGTGGTGGCGGGGGGCACAGATACGCAGTATTTT
CDR3 protein: CASSLVVAGGTDTQYF

clone size: few
J gene: TRBJ2-5
V gene: TRBV5-1
D gene: NA
CDR3 DNA: TGCGCCAGCAGCCCGGGCAGGGCAGAGACCCAGTACTTC
CDR3 protein: CASSPGRAETQYF

clone size: few
J gene: TRBJ1-3
V gene: TRBV28
D gene: NA
CDR3 DNA: TGTGCCAGCCGCACTCGGGGGTCGAATGGAAACACCATATATTTT
CDR3 protein: CASRTRGSNGNTIYF

clone size: few
J gene: TRBJ1-4
V gene: TRBV7-2
D gene: TRBD1
CDR3 DNA: TGTGCCAGCAGCTCCTCCTCCGGGACAGGGGGTGAAAAACTGTTTTTT
CDR3 protein: CASSSSSGTGGEKLFF

clone size: few
J gene: TRBJ2-1
V gene: TRBV2
D gene: TRBD1
CDR3 DNA: TGTGCCAGCAGTAGGGACAGGGAGGATGAGCAGTTCTTC
CDR3 protein: CASSRDREDEQFF

clone size: NA
J gene: TRBJ2-7
V gene: TRBV29-1
D gene: TRBD2
CDR3 DNA: TGCAGCGTGGTGGTAGCGGGGGTCTCCTACGAGCAGTACTTC
CDR3 protein: CSVVVAGVSYEQYF

clone size: NA
J gene: TRBJ2-7
V gene: TRBV12-3/TRBV12-4
D gene: NA
CDR3 DNA: TGTGCCAGCAGTTTCTACAGGACGATCTACGAGCAGTACTTC
CDR3 protein: CASSFYRTIYEQYF

clone size: few
J gene: TRBJ2-1
V gene: TRBV24-1
D gene: NA
CDR3 DNA: TGTGCCACCAGTGGGGTAGGGCAGGGGGGAAACAATGAGCAGTTCTTC
CDR3 protein: CATSGVGQGGNNEQFF

clone size: NA
J gene: TRBJ2-5
V gene: TRBV9
D gene: NA
CDR3 DNA: TGTGCCAGCAGCCGAGAAGCCCAACAGGAGACCCAGTACTTC
CDR3 protein: CASSREAQQETQYF

clone size: NA
J gene: TRBJ1-6
V gene: TRBV5-4
D gene: NA
CDR3 DNA: TGTGCCAGCAGCTTCGGACCAGGGGTTTCACCCCTCCACTTT
CDR3 protein: CASSFGPGVSPLHF

clone size: NA
J gene: TRBJ1-4
V gene: TRBV5-6
D gene: TRBD1
CDR3 DNA: TGTGCCAGCAGCTCGATGACAGGGGAAGAAAAACTGTTTTTT
CDR3 protein: CASSSMTGEEKLFF

clone size: NA
J gene: TRBJ2-6
V gene: TRBV7-3
D gene: NA
CDR3 DNA: TGTGCCAGCAGCTTGGACAGCTCTGGGGCCAACGTCCTGACTTTC
CDR3 protein: CASSLDSSGANVLTF

clone size: NA
J gene: TRBJ1-5
V gene: TRBV7-9
D gene: NA
CDR3 DNA: TGTGCCAGCAGCTTAGACGGGATTCATCAGCCCCAGCATTTT
CDR3 protein: CASSLDGIHQPQHF

clone size: few
J gene: TRBJ2-5
V gene: TRBV5-1
D gene: TRBD2
CDR3 DNA: TGCGCCAGCGCCGCCGGAACTAGCGGTGAAGAGACCCAGTACTTC
CDR3 protein: CASAAGTSGEETQYF

clone size: few
J gene: TRBJ1-1
V gene: TRBV28
D gene: TRBD1
CDR3 DNA: TGTGCCAGCAACTTACCGGGACAGGGGGTTAACACTGAAGCTTTCTTT
CDR3 protein: CASNLPGQGVNTEAFF

clone size: NA
J gene: TRBJ2-2
V gene: TRBV29-1
D gene: NA
CDR3 DNA: TGCAGCGTTGAAGGTCCGCCGGGGAACACCGGGGAGCTGTTTTTT
CDR3 protein: CSVEGPPGNTGELFF

clone size: few
J gene: TRBJ2-1
V gene: TRBV7-2
D gene: NA
CDR3 DNA: TGTGCCAGCAGCTACCGTACCAATGAGCAGTTCTTC
CDR3 protein: CASSYRTNEQFF

clone size: many
J gene: TRBJ2-1
V gene: TRBV5-1
D gene: TRBD1
CDR3 DNA: TGCGCCAGCAGCCGGACAGGGTGGATGGAGGATGAGCAGTTCTTC
CDR3 protein: CASSRTGWMEDEQFF

clone size: few
J gene: TRBJ1-2
V gene: TRBV7-8
D gene: NA
CDR3 DNA: TGTGCCAGCAGCTTGGAAACAGGGTACTATGGCTACACCTTC
CDR3 protein: CASSLETGYYGYTF

clone size: NA
J gene: TRBJ2-3
V gene: TRBV12-3/TRBV12-4
D gene: NA
CDR3 DNA: TGTGCCAGCAGTGGGTCACGGGTAGGTGCGCAGTATTTT
CDR3 protein: CASSGSRVGAQYF

clone size: NA
J gene: TRBJ1-2
V gene: TRBV12-3/TRBV12-4
D gene: NA
CDR3 DNA: TGTGCCAGCAGTTTAGGGGTACCGAATGGCTACACCTTC
CDR3 protein: CASSLGVPNGYTF

clone size: NA
J gene: TRBJ2-3
V gene: TRBV5-1
D gene: NA
CDR3 DNA: TGCGCCAGCACCCCGGGGGCCAGCACAGATACGCAGTATTTT
CDR3 protein: CASTPGASTDTQYF

clone size: few
J gene: TRBJ1-2
V gene: TRBV12-3/TRBV12-4
D gene: NA
CDR3 DNA: TGTGCCAGCAGTTGGAGGGACTCGCATGGCTACACCTTC
CDR3 protein: CASSWRDSHGYTF

clone size: NA
J gene: TRBJ1-5
V gene: TRBV15
D gene: TRBD1
CDR3 DNA: TGTGCCACCAGCAGAGATGAGGGACAGGGGTTTCATCAGCCCCAGCATTTT
CDR3 protein: CATSRDEGQGFHQPQHF

clone size: NA
J gene: TRBJ2-6
V gene: TRBV4-2
D gene: NA
CDR3 DNA: TGTGCCAGCAGCCCCCGGGCTGGGGCCAACGTCCTGACTTTC
CDR3 protein: CASSPRAGANVLTF

clone size: NA
J gene: TRBJ2-5
V gene: TRBV7-2
D gene: NA
CDR3 DNA: TGTGCCAGCAGCTCAGTACCTGAGACCCAGTACTTC
CDR3 protein: CASSSVPETQYF

clone size: NA
J gene: TRBJ1-6
V gene: TRBV20-1
D gene: NA
CDR3 DNA: TGCAGTGCTAGAGATGCGGTTCTGGGCCAGGGACGGGGGTCACCCCTCCACTTT
CDR3 protein: CSARDAVLGQGRGSPLHF

clone size: NA
J gene: TRBJ2-5
V gene: TRBV5-1
D gene: NA
CDR3 DNA: TGCGCCAGCAGCTTAGGAAACCAAGAGACCCAGTACTTC
CDR3 protein: CASSLGNQETQYF

clone size: many
J gene: TRBJ2-5
V gene: TRBV20-1
D gene: TRBD2
CDR3 DNA: TGCAGTGCGACTAGCGGGGGGGCAGGGGAGACCCAGTACTTC
CDR3 protein: CSATSGGAGETQYF

clone size: few
J gene: TRBJ2-5
V gene: TRBV7-3
D gene: NA
CDR3 DNA: TGTGCCAGCAGCCCTACAGGGCTGGTGAAGACCCAGTACTTC
CDR3 protein: CASSPTGLVKTQYF

clone size: NA
J gene: TRBJ1-2
V gene: TRBV6-1
D gene: TRBD1
CDR3 DNA: TGTGCCACCAGATTCCAGGGGGCCAATGGCTACACCTTC
CDR3 protein: CATRFQGANGYTF

clone size: few
J gene: TRBJ2-7
V gene: TRBV6-2/TRBV6-3
D gene: TRBD2
CDR3 DNA: TGTGCCAGCAGACAAACTAGCGGGCTAGCCTACGAGCAGTACTTC
CDR3 protein: CASRQTSGLAYEQYF

clone size: few
J gene: TRBJ2-6
V gene: TRBV4-3
D gene: NA
CDR3 DNA: TGCGCCAGCAGCCAAGAAGCAGGGTACCACTCTGGGGCCAACGTCCTGACTTTC
CDR3 protein: CASSQEAGYHSGANVLTF

clone size: few
J gene: TRBJ1-1
V gene: TRBV7-3
D gene: TRBD1
CDR3 DNA: TGTGCCAGCAGCCTAGGGACAGGCGGAAAAGCTTTCTTT
CDR3 protein: CASSLGTGGKAFF

clone size: NA
J gene: TRBJ1-6
V gene: TRBV7-2
D gene: NA
CDR3 DNA: TGTGCCAGCAGCTTCAGCCTGGGGCTTAATTCACCCCTCCACTTT
CDR3 protein: CASSFSLGLNSPLHF

clone size: NA
J gene: TRBJ2-5
V gene: TRBV11-2
D gene: NA
CDR3 DNA: TGTGCCAGCAGCAGGGAAGGTGTTCTGGCGGGGACCCAGTACTTC
CDR3 protein: CASSREGVLAGTQYF

clone size: few
J gene: TRBJ1-4
V gene: TRBV4-2
D gene: NA
CDR3 DNA: TGTGCCAGCAGCTATGAAGGGAAACTGTTTTTT
CDR3 protein: CASSYEGKLFF

clone size: NA
J gene: TRBJ2-2
V gene: TRBV5-1
D gene: NA
CDR3 DNA: TGCGCCAGCAGCTTTGCACTTATCAACACCGGGGAGCTGTTTTTT
CDR3 protein: CASSFALINTGELFF

clone size: few
J gene: TRBJ2-3
V gene: TRBV18
D gene: NA
CDR3 DNA: TGTGCCAGCTCACCACCGCTAAGGGGAGGCACAGATACGCAGTATTTT
CDR3 protein: CASSPPLRGGTDTQYF

clone size: few
J gene: TRBJ2-7
V gene: TRBV4-3
D gene: NA
CDR3 DNA: TGCGCCAGCAGCCAAGATATCACCTACGAGCAGTACTTC
CDR3 protein: CASSQDITYEQYF

clone size: few
J gene: TRBJ2-1
V gene: TRBV24-1
D gene: NA
CDR3 DNA: TGTGCCACCAGTGATGGACCTGGTGAGCAGTTCTTC
CDR3 protein: CATSDGPGEQFF

clone size: NA
J gene: TRBJ2-1
V gene: TRBV24-1
D gene: NA
CDR3 DNA: TGTGCCACCAGTGATTACCAACTGGGGACAGAGCAGTTCTTC
CDR3 protein: CATSDYQLGTEQFF

clone size: many
J gene: TRBJ2-2
V gene: TRBV4-2
D gene: NA
CDR3 DNA: TGTGCCAGCAGCCTATCGACAGGAAACACCGGGGAGCTGTTTTTT
CDR3 protein: CASSLSTGNTGELFF

clone size: NA
J gene: TRBJ2-3
V gene: TRBV30
D gene: NA
CDR3 DNA: TGTGCCTGGGGCCCCGGGACTTCAGATACGCAGTATTTT
CDR3 protein: CAWGPGTSDTQYF

clone size: few
J gene: TRBJ2-2
V gene: TRBV7-6
D gene: TRBD2
CDR3 DNA: TGTGCCAGCAGCTTAGGAGCGGGACTAACGAACACCGGGGAGCTGTTTTTT
CDR3 protein: CASSLGAGLTNTGELFF

clone size: few
J gene: TRBJ2-7
V gene: TRBV7-2
D gene: NA
CDR3 DNA: TGTGCCAGCAGCTTAGCGTCAGGACAGTCCTACGAGCAGTACTTC
CDR3 protein: CASSLASGQSYEQYF

clone size: NA
J gene: TRBJ2-2
V gene: TRBV5-1
D gene: NA
CDR3 DNA: TGCGCCAGCAGCCGCGACGTCACCGGGGAGCTGTTTTTT
CDR3 protein: CASSRDVTGELFF

clone size: few
J gene: TRBJ2-2
V gene: TRBV7-2
D gene: NA
CDR3 DNA: TGTGCCAGCAGCTCTACCTCGGGGTCCGGGGAGCTGTTTTTT
CDR3 protein: CASSSTSGSGELFF

clone size: few
J gene: TRBJ1-1
V gene: TRBV20-1
D gene: NA
CDR3 DNA: TGCAGTGCTAGTGGGGCGGGCGCAAAAGCTTTCTTT
CDR3 protein: CSASGAGAKAFF